A selection of T cell receptor beta chains follows, all from one sample in a study of T-cell reconstitution after alpha-beta-depleted transplantation in children. Each CDR3 protein gets one entry after TCRdb re-called the PCR reads with MiXCR. The table lists about 370,000 distinct CDR3 sequences, roughly 21% of them singletons. This sample comprised PBMCs from the stem cell graft donor, obtained from the stem cell graft. Receptors were obtained from a human donor who donated a stem cell graft to a child with acute myeloid leukemia. Both conserved end residues are part of each CDR3. D genes are given only for firm matches. Rows give clone size only sometimes, using once, few, many, or a class for an expanded clone.

clone_size	d_call	v_call	j_call	cdr3_aa	cdr3_nt
.	.	TRBV20-1	TRBJ2-1	CSARGAVGKSYNEQFF	TGCAGTGCTAGAGGGGCCGTTGGAAAATCCTACAATGAGCAGTTCTTC
few	.	TRBV29-1	TRBJ2-5	CSVEEIGRQETQYF	TGCAGCGTTGAAGAAATAGGGAGGCAAGAGACCCAGTACTTC
.	.	TRBV28	TRBJ2-6	CASSPPPGSGANVLTF	TGTGCCAGCAGTCCCCCCCCAGGATCCGGGGCCAACGTCCTGACTTTC
.	.	TRBV20-1	TRBJ2-3	CSAIEFQRGTDTQYF	TGCAGTGCCATAGAGTTCCAGCGGGGCACAGATACGCAGTATTTT
.	.	TRBV20-1	TRBJ2-7	CSARAETTYEQYF	TGCAGTGCCCGCGCTGAAACCACCTACGAGCAGTACTTC
.	TRBD1	TRBV12-3/TRBV12-4	TRBJ2-5	CASSSGGVKTQYF	TGTGCCAGCAGTTCAGGGGGCGTAAAGACCCAGTACTTC
once	.	TRBV12-3/TRBV12-4	TRBJ1-5	CASSLGRHQPQHF	TGTGCCAGCAGTTTAGGGAGGCATCAGCCCCAGCATTTT
few	TRBD1	TRBV7-2	TRBJ2-7	CASSLGTGAHEQYF	TGTGCCAGCAGCTTAGGGACAGGGGCCCACGAGCAGTACTTC
.	TRBD1	TRBV5-1	TRBJ2-1	CASSRDRVSDEQFF	TGCGCCAGCAGCCGGGACAGGGTGTCGGATGAGCAGTTCTTC
few	TRBD2	TRBV4-1	TRBJ2-7	CASSQLAENYEQYF	TGCGCCAGCAGCCAACTAGCGGAGAACTACGAGCAGTACTTC
many	TRBD2	TRBV4-2	TRBJ2-3	CASCRGADTQYF	TGTGCCAGCTGCCGGGGGGCAGATACGCAGTATTTT
.	TRBD1	TRBV18	TRBJ2-7	CASCPGGVDEQYF	TGTGCCAGCTGCCCAGGGGGCGTCGACGAGCAGTACTTC